A single sample is the source of the 5 T cell receptor beta chains below, sequenced in a study of cytomegalovirus exposure and HLA in healthy donors (dated by TCRdb to the late 2010s). Preparation of the library involved the immunoSEQ multiplex PCR assay. For the multiplex PCR, a mixture combining 60 forward primers for TCR Vbeta segments and 13 reverse primers for TCR Jbeta segments was used. The immuneACCESS repertoire file appears here via TCRdb, limited to in-frame rearrangements. These files lack a portion of the clones; in checked studies, under half of the deficit traces to unresolved V genes, and the cause of the others is not known. This sample gives roughly 180,000 clones in total; over 60% of them show up just once. The top ten clones comprise around 15% of the sample. The sequenced sample was PBMCs. The receptors shown here come from a man aged 45-60 years in good health and CMV-seropositive.

The rearrangement joins TRBV28 to TRBJ2-3; the D gene is possibly TRBD2 (6 bases). Germline-derived CDR1 and CDR2 are MDHEN and SYDVKM. There are 12 residues in the CDR3. V was clipped by 5 bases and J by 8 bases, with 11 bases between them. CDR3 in DNA: TGTGCCAGCAGTATGGACGGGGGTACGCAGTATTTT. Translating gives CASSMDGGTQYF.

V gene TRBV6-5 combines with J gene TRBJ1-3; 8 nucleotides align to TRBD1. With V trimmed by 5 bases and J by 2 bases, 5 bases remained unmatched. Germline CDR1 is MNHEY and CDR2 is SVGAGI. There are 15 residues in the CDR3. This CDR3 reads CASSRSDRAGNTIYF. The CDR3 DNA is TGTGCCAGCAGTCGATCGGACAGGGCTGGAAACACCATATATTTT.

CDR3 loop: CASSSLRQGIKETQYF. In DNA form, the CDR3 reads TGTGCCAGTAGCAGCCTCCGACAGGGTATCAAAGAGACCCAGTACTTC. The V gene is TRBV19, the J gene TRBJ2-5, with 7 bases aligning to TRBD1. This CDR3 region has 16 residues. The ends lost 6 bases at V and 3 bases at J; junction bases unmatched: 13. CDR1 is LNHDA, CDR2 SQIVND, per germline (reference sequence).

This clone was seen only once. The rearrangement uses TRBV27 and TRBJ2-5, with 10 bases lining up with TRBD1. Trimming cost V 3 bases and J 5 bases; bases outside gene matches: 9. Germline assignment: CDR1 MNHEY and CDR2 SMNVEV (reference sequence). This CDR3 region has 16 residues. The chain's CDR3 is CASSFTPDRGRETQYF. CDR3 sequence (DNA): TGTGCCAGCAGTTTCACACCAGACAGGGGGCGGGAGACCCAGTACTTC.

About this clone itself: A much larger clone is a single base away; this may be a read error. The V and J genes are TRBV27 and TRBJ1-2; 7 nucleotides align to TRBD1. V lost 5 bases and J lost 4; bases outside the gene matches: 4. The CDR3 consists of 13 residues. Germline V gives CDR1 MNHEY, CDR2 SMNVEV (reference sequence). The CDR3 nucleotides are TGTGCCAGCAGTCCGGGACAGAGCTATGGCTACACCTTC. Protein: CASSPGQSYGYTF.